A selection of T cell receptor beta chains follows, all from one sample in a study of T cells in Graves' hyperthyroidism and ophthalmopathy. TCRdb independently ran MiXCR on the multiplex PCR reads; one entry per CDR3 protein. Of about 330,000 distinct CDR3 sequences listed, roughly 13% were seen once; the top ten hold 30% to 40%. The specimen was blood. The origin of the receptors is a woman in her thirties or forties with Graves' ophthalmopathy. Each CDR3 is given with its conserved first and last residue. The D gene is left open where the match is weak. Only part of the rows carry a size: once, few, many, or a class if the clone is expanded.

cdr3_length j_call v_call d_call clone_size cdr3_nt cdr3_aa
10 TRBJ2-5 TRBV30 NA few TGTGCCTGGATCGCGGTCAGAACGTACTTC CAWIAVRTYF
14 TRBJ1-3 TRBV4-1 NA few TGCGCCAGCAGCCAAGAGTTGGTTGGAAACACCATATATTTT CASSQELVGNTIYF
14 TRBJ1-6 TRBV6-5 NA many TGTGCCAGCAGTTACTTCAGGCCAGATTCACCCCTCCACTTT CASSYFRPDSPLHF
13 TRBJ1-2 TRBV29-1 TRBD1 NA TGCAGCGTACGCTTGGACAGGACCTATGGCTACACCTTC CSVRLDRTYGYTF
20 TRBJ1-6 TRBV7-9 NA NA TGTGCCAGCAGCGCTTTTCGATTTGGGGAGTGGGTTTCGTCCGGGTCACCCCTCCACTTT CASSAFRFGEWVSSGSPLHF
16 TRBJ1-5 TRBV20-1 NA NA TGCAGTGCCGCCCAGACGAGAGACAGGCATGGGGAGCCCCAGCATTTT CSAAQTRDRHGEPQHF
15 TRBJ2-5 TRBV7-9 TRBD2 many TGTGCCAGCAGCCGACTAGCGGGGGGACAAGAGACCCAGTACTTC CASSRLAGGQETQYF
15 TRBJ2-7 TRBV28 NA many TGTGCCAGCAGTCCCATGGAAGGGATCCCCTACGAGCAGTACTTC CASSPMEGIPYEQYF
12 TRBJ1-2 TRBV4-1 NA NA TGCGCCAGCAGCCAAGATAAAGGAGGCTACACCTTC CASSQDKGGYTF
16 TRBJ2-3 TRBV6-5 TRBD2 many TGTGCCAGCAGTTACAGGACTAGCGGGAGCACAGATACGCAGTATTTT CASSYRTSGSTDTQYF
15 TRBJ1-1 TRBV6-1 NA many TGTGCCAGCACCCGGGACGGAGGCTCGAACACTGAAGCTTTCTTT CASTRDGGSNTEAFF
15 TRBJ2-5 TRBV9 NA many TGTGCCAGCAGCCTCCGAGGGCTAGGGGGAGAGACCCAGTACTTC CASSLRGLGGETQYF
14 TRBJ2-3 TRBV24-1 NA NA TGTGCCACCAGCGCCCAGGCTCCGGGTGGTACGCAGTATTTT CATSAQAPGGTQYF
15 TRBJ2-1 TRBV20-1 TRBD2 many TGCAGTGCCGCTCTAGCGGGAGCAGCATACAATGAGCAGTTCTTC CSAALAGAAYNEQFF
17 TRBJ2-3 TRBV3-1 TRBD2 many TGTGCCAGCAGCCCGGTAGCGGGGGTAACTTCCGAGTATACGCAGTATTTT CASSPVAGVTSEYTQYF
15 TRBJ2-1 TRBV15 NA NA TGTGCCACCAGCAGAGATTCCATAACTTACAATGAGCAGTTCTTC CATSRDSITYNEQFF
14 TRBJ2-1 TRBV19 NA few TGTGCCAGTAGTATCGGGGGCTCCTACAATGAGCAGTTCTTC CASSIGGSYNEQFF
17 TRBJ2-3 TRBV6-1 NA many TGTGCCAGCAGCCCTAGGACAGGGAGGGCTAGCACAGATACGCAGTATTTT CASSPRTGRASTDTQYF
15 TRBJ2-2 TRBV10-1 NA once TGCGCCGGCAGTGAGGCACATAGCGGAGCCGGGGAGCTGTTTTTT CAGSEAHSGAGELFF
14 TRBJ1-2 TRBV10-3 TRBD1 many TGTGCCATCAGCAGAGACAGGGCGGTCTATGGCTACACCTTC CAISRDRAVYGYTF
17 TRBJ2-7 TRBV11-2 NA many TGTGCCAGCAGCTTACCGGGTTTCTGGAGCGGCCCTCACGAGCAGTACTTC CASSLPGFWSGPHEQYF
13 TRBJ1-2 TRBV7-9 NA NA TGTGCCAGCAGCTCGAGGGCAGGCTATGGCTACACCTTC CASSSRAGYGYTF
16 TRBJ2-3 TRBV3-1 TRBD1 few TGTGCCAGCAGTCCTTCTACTTCAAGACAGGGTGATACGCAGTATTTT CASSPSTSRQGDTQYF
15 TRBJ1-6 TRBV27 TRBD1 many TGTGCCAGCAGTCCCGGGACAGGGGGGAATTCACCCCTCCACTTT CASSPGTGGNSPLHF
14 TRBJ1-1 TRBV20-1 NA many TGCAGTGCTAGAGCACGGGTGGGGAACACTGAAGCTTTCTTT CSARARVGNTEAFF
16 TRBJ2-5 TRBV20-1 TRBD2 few TGCAGTGCGGAATCATCCAGCGGGGTCGTACAAGAGACCCAGTACTTC CSAESSSGVVQETQYF
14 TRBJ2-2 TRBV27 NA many TGTGCCAGCAGAATGTTTCACGACGTCGGGGAGCTGTTTTTT CASRMFHDVGELFF
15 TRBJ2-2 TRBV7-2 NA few TGTGCCAGCAGCTTACATAGGGCGGGAACCGGGGAGCTGTTTTTT CASSLHRAGTGELFF
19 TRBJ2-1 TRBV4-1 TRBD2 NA TGCGCCAGCAGCCGGACTAGCGGGAGCCCTTCCCCACATTACAATGAGCAGTTCTTC CASSRTSGSPSPHYNEQFF
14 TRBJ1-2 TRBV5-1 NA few TGCGCCAGCAGCTTGAGGGAACAGGCGGGTGGCTACACCTTC CASSLREQAGGYTF
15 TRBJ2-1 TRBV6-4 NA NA TGTGCCAGCAGTGACGAGGAAGGGACCTACAATGAGCAGTTCTTC CASSDEEGTYNEQFF
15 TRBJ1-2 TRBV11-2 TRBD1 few TGTGCCAGCAGGAAAGGGGGCGCCGTGATGTTCGGCTACACCTTC CASRKGGAVMFGYTF
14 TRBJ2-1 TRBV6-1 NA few TGTGCCAGCATGGGGAGTCGCTCCTACAATGAGCAGTTCTTC CASMGSRSYNEQFF
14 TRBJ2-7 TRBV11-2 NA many TGTGCCAGCAGCTCCCCGGAGGGATATGGCGAGCAGTACTTC CASSSPEGYGEQYF
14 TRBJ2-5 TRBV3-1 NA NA TGTGCCAGCAGCCAAGGACGTCCAGGGGAGACCCAGTACTTC CASSQGRPGETQYF
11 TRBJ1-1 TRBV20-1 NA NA TGCAGTGCTAGGGGCGTGCCGGGAGCTTTCTTT CSARGVPGAFF
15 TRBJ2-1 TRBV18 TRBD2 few TGTGCCAGCTCGCCACCAAGCGGGGGGGGACGTGAGCAGTTCTTC CASSPPSGGGREQFF
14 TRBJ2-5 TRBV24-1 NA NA TGTGCCACCAGTGATTTGGTGGACGGGGAGACCCAGTACTTC CATSDLVDGETQYF
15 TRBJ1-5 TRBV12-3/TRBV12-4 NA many TGTGCCAGCAGTTTAGGGGGTAAATGGAATCAGCCCCAGCATTTT CASSLGGKWNQPQHF
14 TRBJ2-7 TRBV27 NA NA TGTGCCAGCAGTTTATTGCTGGGGGGCGGCGAGCAGTACTTC CASSLLLGGGEQYF
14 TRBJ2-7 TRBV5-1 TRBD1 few TGCGCCAGCAGCATGGTGGGACAGACTTACGAGCAGTACTTC CASSMVGQTYEQYF
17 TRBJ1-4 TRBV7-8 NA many TGTGCCAGCAGCCCTTACCCGGGGGTCATGGCTAATGAAAAACTGTTTTTT CASSPYPGVMANEKLFF
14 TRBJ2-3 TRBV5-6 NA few TGTGCCAGCAGCCTCATTATGGCTTCAGATACGCAGTATTTT CASSLIMASDTQYF
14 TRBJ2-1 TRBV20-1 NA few TGCAGTGCTACCTACTCTGAACTCTACAATGAGCAGTTCTTC CSATYSELYNEQFF
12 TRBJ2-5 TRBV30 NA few TGTGCCTGGAGTGTACCGGTAGAGACCCAGTACTTC CAWSVPVETQYF
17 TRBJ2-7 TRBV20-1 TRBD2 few TGCAGTGCTAGGCCCCTCTCTGCGGGAGGGAGATCGGACGAGCAGTACTTC CSARPLSAGGRSDEQYF
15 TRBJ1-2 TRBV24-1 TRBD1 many TGTGCCACCTCAAGCACTCGGACAGGGAACTATGGCTACACCTTC CATSSTRTGNYGYTF
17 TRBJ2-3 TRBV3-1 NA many TGTGCCAGCACCGCCAGTCTGGGTAGCGGAGACACAGATACGCAGTATTTT CASTASLGSGDTDTQYF
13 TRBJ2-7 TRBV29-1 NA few TGCAGCGTTGAAGATTCGGGGGCGGGTGAGCAGTACTTC CSVEDSGAGEQYF